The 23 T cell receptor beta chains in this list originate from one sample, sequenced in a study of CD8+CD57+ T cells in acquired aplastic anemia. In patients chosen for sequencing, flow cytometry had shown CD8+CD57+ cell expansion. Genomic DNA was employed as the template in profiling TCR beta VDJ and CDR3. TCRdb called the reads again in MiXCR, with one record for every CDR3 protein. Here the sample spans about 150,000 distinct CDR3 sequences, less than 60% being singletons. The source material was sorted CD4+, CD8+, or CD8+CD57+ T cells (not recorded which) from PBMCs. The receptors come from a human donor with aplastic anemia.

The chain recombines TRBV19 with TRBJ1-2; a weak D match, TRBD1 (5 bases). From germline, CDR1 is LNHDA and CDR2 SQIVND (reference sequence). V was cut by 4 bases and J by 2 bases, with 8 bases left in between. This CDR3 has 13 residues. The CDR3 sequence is CASSRGVNYGYTF. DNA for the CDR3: TGTGCCAGTAGTAGGGGGGTGAACTATGGCTACACCTTC.

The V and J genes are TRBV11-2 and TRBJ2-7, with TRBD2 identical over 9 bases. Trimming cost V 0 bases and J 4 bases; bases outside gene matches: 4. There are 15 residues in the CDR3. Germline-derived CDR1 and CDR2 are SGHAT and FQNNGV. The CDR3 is CASSLEGGGVYEQYF. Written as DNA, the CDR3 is TGTGCCAGCAGCTTAGAAGGCGGGGGGGTATACGAGCAGTACTTC.

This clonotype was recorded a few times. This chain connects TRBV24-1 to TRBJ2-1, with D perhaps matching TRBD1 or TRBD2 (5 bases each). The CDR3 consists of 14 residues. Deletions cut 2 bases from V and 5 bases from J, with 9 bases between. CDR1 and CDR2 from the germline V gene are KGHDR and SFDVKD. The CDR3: CATSDSGTDNEQFF. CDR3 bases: TGTGCCACCAGTGATTCCGGGACGGACAATGAGCAGTTCTTC.

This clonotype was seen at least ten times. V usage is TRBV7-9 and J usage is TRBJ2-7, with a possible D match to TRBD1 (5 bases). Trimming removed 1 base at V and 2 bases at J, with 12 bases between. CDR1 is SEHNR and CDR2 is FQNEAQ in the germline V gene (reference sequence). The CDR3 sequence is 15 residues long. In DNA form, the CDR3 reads TGTGCCAGCAGCTTAGTACAGGATAAACCCTACGAGCAGTACTTC. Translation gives CASSLVQDKPYEQYF.

In DNA, the CDR3 is TGCGCCAGCAGCGTGGGACAGTACGAGCAGTACTTC. Protein: CASSVGQYEQYF. The chain joins TRBV5-1 to TRBJ2-7; TRBD1 matches 7 bases. Trimming took 4 bases from V and 4 from J; bases not matched to a gene: 2. CDR1 and CDR2 from the germline V gene are SGHRS and YFSETQ. The CDR3 has 12 residues. The complete variable domain, with remaining parts taken from reference TRBV5-1 and TRBJ2-7, reads KAGVTQTPRYLIKTRGQQVTLSCSPISGHRSVSWYQQTPGQGLQFLFEYFSETQRNKGNFPGRFSGRQFSNSRSEMNVSTLELGDSALYLCASSVGQYEQYFGPGTRLTVT.

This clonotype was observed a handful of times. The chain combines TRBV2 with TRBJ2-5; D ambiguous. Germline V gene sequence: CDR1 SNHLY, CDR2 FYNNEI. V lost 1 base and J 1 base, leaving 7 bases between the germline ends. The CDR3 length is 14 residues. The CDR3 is CASSEGQPQETQYF. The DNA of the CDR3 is TGTGCCAGCAGTGAAGGGCAGCCCCAAGAGACCCAGTACTTC.

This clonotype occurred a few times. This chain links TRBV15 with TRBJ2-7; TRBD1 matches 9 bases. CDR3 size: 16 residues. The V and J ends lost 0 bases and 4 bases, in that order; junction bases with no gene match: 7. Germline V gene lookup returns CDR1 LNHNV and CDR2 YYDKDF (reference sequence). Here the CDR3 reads CATSREARDRAYEQYF. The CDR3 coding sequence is TGTGCCACCAGCAGAGAAGCCCGGGACAGGGCTTACGAGCAGTACTTC.

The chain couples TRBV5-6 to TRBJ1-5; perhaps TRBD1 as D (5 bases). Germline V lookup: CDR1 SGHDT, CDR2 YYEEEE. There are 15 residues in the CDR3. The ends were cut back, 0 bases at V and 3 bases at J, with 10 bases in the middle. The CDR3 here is CASSLEGVNNQPQHF. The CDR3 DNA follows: TGTGCCAGCAGCTTGGAAGGGGTGAACAATCAGCCCCAGCATTTT.

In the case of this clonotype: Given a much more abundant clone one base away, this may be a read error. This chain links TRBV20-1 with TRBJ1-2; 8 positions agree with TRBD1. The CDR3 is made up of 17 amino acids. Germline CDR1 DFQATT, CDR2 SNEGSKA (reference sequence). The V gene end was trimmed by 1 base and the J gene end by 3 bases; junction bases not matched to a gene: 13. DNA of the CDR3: TGCAGTGCTAGAGCGTTACAGGGGGTTGAAGCTGACTATGGCTACACCTTC. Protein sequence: CSARALQGVEADYGYTF.

The CDR3 bases are TGCAGTGCCCGGGACGTAACCTACGAGCAGTACTTC. Protein sequence: CSARDVTYEQYF. The chain employs TRBV20-1 and TRBJ2-7; D is possibly TRBD1 or TRBD2 (5 bases each). CDR3 length: 12 amino acids. Germline V CDR1 and CDR2: DFQATT, SNEGSKA (reference sequence). V was trimmed by 6 bases and J by 2 bases, leaving 11 bases between them.

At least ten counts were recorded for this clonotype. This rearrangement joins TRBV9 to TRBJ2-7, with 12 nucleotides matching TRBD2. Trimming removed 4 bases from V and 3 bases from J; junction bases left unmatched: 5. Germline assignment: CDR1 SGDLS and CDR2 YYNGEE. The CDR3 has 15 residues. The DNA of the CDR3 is TGTGCCAGCAGCACGACTAGCGGGGGAGTCTACGAGCAGTACTTC. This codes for CASSTTSGGVYEQYF.

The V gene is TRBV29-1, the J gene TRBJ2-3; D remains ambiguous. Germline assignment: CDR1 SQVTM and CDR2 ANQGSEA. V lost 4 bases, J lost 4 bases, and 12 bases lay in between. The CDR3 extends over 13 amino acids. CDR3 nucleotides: TGCAGCGTTGGTATCAGTCAGGCAGATACGCAGTATTTT. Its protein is CSVGISQADTQYF.

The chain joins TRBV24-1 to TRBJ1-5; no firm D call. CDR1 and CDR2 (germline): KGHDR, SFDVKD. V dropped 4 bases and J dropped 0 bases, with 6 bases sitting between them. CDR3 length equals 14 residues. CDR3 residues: CATSDPNSNQPQHF. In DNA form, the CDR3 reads TGTGCCACCAGTGACCCAAATAGCAATCAGCCCCAGCATTTT.

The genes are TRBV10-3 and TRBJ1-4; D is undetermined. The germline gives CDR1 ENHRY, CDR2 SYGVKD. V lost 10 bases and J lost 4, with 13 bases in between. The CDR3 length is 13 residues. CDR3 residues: CASLRTLNEKLFF. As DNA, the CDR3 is TGTGCCAGCCTCCGAACTCTTAATGAAAAACTGTTTTTT.

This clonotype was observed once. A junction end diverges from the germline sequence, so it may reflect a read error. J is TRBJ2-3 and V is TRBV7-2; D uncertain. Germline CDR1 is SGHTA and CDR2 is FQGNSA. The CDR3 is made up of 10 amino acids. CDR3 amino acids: CASSQGTFHF. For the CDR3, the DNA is TGTGCCAGCAGCCAAGGAACCTTCCACTTT.

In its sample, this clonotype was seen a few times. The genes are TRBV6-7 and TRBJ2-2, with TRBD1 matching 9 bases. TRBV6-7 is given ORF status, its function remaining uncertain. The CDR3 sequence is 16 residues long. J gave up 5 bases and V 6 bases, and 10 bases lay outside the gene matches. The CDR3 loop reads CASSRLGTGRTGELFF. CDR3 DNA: TGTGCCAGCAGCAGACTTGGGACAGGGAGGACCGGGGAGCTGTTTTTT.

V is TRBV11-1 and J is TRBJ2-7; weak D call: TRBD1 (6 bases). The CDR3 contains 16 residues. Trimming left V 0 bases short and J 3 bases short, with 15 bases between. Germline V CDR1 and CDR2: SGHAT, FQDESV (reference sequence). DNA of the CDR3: TGTGCCAGCAGCTTAGCGCGGCAGGGGAGCGACTACGAGCAGTACTTC. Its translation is CASSLARQGSDYEQYF.

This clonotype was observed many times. This CDR3 is CASSIGTSGRTDTQYF. The CDR3 DNA sequence: TGTGCCAGTAGTATAGGCACTAGCGGCCGCACAGATACGCAGTATTTT. The rearrangement joins TRBV19 to TRBJ2-3; 8 bases map to TRBD2. The junction had 4 bases not matched to a gene; V was cut back by 1 base and J by 1 base. This CDR3 contains 16 residues. Germline values: CDR1 LNHDA, CDR2 SQIVND (reference sequence). Full variable domain (rest looked up from reference TRBV19 and TRBJ2-3): DGGITQSPKYLFRKEGQNVTLSCEQNLNHDAMYWYRQDPGQGLRLIYYSQIVNDFQKGDIAEGYSVSREKKESFPLTVTSAQKNPTAFYLCASSIGTSGRTDTQYFGPGTRLTVL.

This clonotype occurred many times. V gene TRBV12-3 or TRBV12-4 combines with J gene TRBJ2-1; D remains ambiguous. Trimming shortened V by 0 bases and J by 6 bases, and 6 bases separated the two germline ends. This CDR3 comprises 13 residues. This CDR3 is CASSLAKVNEQFF. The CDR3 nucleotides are TGTGCCAGCAGTTTAGCTAAGGTCAATGAGCAGTTCTTC.

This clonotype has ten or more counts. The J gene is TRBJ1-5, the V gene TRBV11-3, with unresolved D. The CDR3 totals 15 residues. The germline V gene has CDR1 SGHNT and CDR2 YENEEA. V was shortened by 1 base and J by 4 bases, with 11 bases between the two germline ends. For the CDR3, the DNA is TGTGCCAGCAGCTTAGGCGTAGGCTATAATCAGCCCCAGCATTTT. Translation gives CASSLGVGYNQPQHF.

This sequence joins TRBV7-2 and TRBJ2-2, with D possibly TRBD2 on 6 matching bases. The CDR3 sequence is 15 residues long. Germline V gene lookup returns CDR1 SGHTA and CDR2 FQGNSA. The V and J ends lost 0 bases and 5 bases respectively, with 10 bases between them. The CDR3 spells CASSLAAGRTGELFF. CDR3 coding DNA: TGTGCCAGCAGCTTAGCGGCGGGAAGGACCGGGGAGCTGTTTTTT.

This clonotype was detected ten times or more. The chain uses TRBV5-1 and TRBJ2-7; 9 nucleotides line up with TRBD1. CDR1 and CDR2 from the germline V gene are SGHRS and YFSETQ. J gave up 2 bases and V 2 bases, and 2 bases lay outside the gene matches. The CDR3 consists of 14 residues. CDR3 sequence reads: CASSFGTGPYEQYF. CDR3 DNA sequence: TGCGCCAGCAGCTTCGGGACAGGGCCCTACGAGCAGTACTTC.

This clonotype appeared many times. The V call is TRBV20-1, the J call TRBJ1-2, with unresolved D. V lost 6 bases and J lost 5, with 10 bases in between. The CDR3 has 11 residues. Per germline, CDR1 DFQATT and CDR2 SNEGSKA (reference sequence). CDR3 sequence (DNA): TGCAGTGCAGGAACCTCATATGGCTACACCTTC. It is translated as CSAGTSYGYTF.